Shown below are 7 T cell receptor beta chains from a single sample sequenced in a study of cytomegalovirus exposure and HLA in healthy donors. Primers included in the PCR were 60 Vbeta and 13 Jbeta primers. Some clones are missing from TCRdb's copy, which holds only in-frame ones; the method was immunoSEQ multiplex PCR. The profile shows approximately 100,000 clones, over 70% of them singletons. The sample taken for sequencing was PBMCs. The origin of the receptors is a man between 18 and 35 years old in good health and CMV-seropositive.

This clone was picked up one time. This chain links TRBV5-4 with TRBJ1-1, with 8 bases aligning to TRBD1. V dropped 2 bases and J dropped 7; count of bases not matched to a gene: 4. Germline assignment: CDR1 SGHNT and CDR2 YYREEE (reference sequence). This CDR3 comprises 13 residues. Here the CDR3 reads CASSFGQGSEAFF. In DNA form, the CDR3 reads TGTGCCAGCAGCTTCGGACAGGGAAGTGAAGCTTTCTTT.

The chain uses TRBV15 and TRBJ2-7; D perhaps matches TRBD1 (5 bases). Germline V CDR1 and CDR2: LNHNV, YYDKDF (reference sequence). The CDR3 has 14 amino acids. V lost 4 bases and J lost 7, with 17 bases in between. The CDR3 region has the DNA TGTGCCACCAGCACCATGAAACAGGTCGGAGAGCAGTACTTC. Amino acids: CATSTMKQVGEQYF.

V gene TRBV2 combines with J gene TRBJ2-7; 9 bases match TRBD1. The germline V gene encodes CDR1 SNHLY and CDR2 FYNNEI. CDR3 length: 15 residues. V lost 4 bases to trimming and J lost 1 base; unmatched junction nucleotides: 5. Here the CDR3 DNA reads TGTGCCAGCAGTGCTGCCGGGACAGGGTCCTACGAGCAGTACTTC. Translation gives CASSAAGTGSYEQYF.

The J gene is TRBJ2-7, the V gene TRBV7-8; no firm D call. V lost 2 bases to trimming and J lost 5 bases, with 7 bases between them. This CDR3 region has 12 residues. The germline gives CDR1 SGHVS, CDR2 FQNEAQ. The CDR3 loop is CASSLFRDEQYF. The CDR3 DNA follows: TGTGCCAGCAGCTTATTCCGTGACGAGCAGTACTTC.

The V and J genes are TRBV7-9 and TRBJ2-5, with D possibly TRBD2 on 5 matching bases. Trimming removed 3 bases at V and 5 bases at J, with 10 bases between. Germline CDR1 reads SEHNR; CDR2 reads FQNEAQ (reference sequence). The CDR3 covers 13 residues. The CDR3 reads CASSFSETETQYF. Here the CDR3 DNA reads TGTGCCAGCAGCTTTAGCGAGACGGAGACCCAGTACTTC.

The chain combines TRBV27 with TRBJ1-5; tentatively, D is TRBD1 (5 bases). Germline-derived CDR1 and CDR2 are MNHEY and SMNVEV (reference sequence). V was cut by 3 bases and J by 0 bases, with 18 bases left in between. This CDR3 contains 18 residues. The CDR3 DNA follows: TGTGCCAGCAGTTTGGTAGGGGTCATAGGGCTTAGCAATCAGCCCCAGCATTTT. Translation: CASSLVGVIGLSNQPQHF.

The chain recombines TRBV9 with TRBJ1-1; 11 nucleotides align to TRBD1. V lost 4 bases, J lost 4 bases, and 3 bases stayed unmatched. This CDR3 comprises 14 residues. Germline V gene lookup returns CDR1 SGDLS and CDR2 YYNGEE. The CDR3 is CASSSGTGGTEAFF. CDR3 DNA: TGTGCCAGCAGCTCAGGGACAGGGGGCACTGAAGCTTTCTTT.